This passage covers 29 T cell receptor beta chains from one sample sequenced in a study of identifying expanded T cells in peripheral blood. Assay: immunoSEQ multiplex PCR; the TCRdb copy retains only in-frame clones and omits some. Here the sample spans around 85,000 clones, 88% being singletons. The sequencing input was blood. Source of these receptors: a person between 18 and 75 years old in good health.

This sequence joins TRBV11-1 and TRBJ2-3; 8 positions match TRBD2. Trimming at V came to 1 base and at J to 4 bases, leaving 1 base not matched to a gene. Looked up from germline, CDR1 is SGHAT and CDR2 is FQDESV (reference sequence). The CDR3 consists of 14 residues. CDR3 residues: CASSLVAGSDTQYF. Here the CDR3 DNA reads TGTGCCAGCAGCTTAGTAGCGGGGTCAGATACGCAGTATTTT.

The rearrangement uses TRBV7-2 and TRBJ2-7, with D possibly matching TRBD1 (6 bases). Germline V gene lookup returns CDR1 SGHTA and CDR2 FQGNSA. V was shortened by 4 bases and J by 2 bases, with 9 bases between the two germline ends. The CDR3 is 13 residues long. The CDR3 coding sequence is TGTGCCAGCAGCTCGACAGGCGCCTACGAGCAGTACTTC. This codes for CASSSTGAYEQYF.

V is TRBV4-3 and J is TRBJ2-7; D may match TRBD1 or TRBD2 (5 bases each). V shed 1 base and J shed 8 bases, with 12 bases lying between them. This CDR3 contains 13 residues. Germline CDR1 and CDR2: LGHNA and YSLEER. CDR3 sequence reads: CASSQATPGQQYF. The CDR3 coding sequence is TGCGCCAGCAGCCAAGCCACCCCGGGGCAGCAGTACTTC.

This chain joins TRBV29-1 and TRBJ2-1, with a possible D match to TRBD2 (8 bases). Germline-derived CDR1 and CDR2 are SQVTM and ANQGSEA. This CDR3 is 15 amino acids long. V gave up 3 bases and J gave up 2 bases, with 14 bases separating them. The CDR3 DNA follows: TGCAGCGTTGACCGGGAGGGGGCCACCTACAATGAGCAGTTCTTC. Translation: CSVDREGATYNEQFF.

The chain links TRBV15 to TRBJ1-3, with D unresolved. The V and J ends lost 2 bases and 0 bases respectively, with 8 bases between them. The CDR3 sequence is 15 residues long. CDR1 is LNHNV and CDR2 is YYDKDF in the germline V gene (reference sequence). The CDR3 sequence is CATSRSLGSGNTIYF. The CDR3 DNA follows: TGTGCCACCAGCAGATCTTTAGGCTCTGGAAACACCATATATTTT.

The rearrangement joins TRBV6-5 to TRBJ2-7, with TRBD2 identical over 7 bases. The junction had 12 bases not matched to a gene; V was cut back by 4 bases and J by 6 bases. The CDR3 has 15 residues. Germline loops: CDR1 MNHEY, CDR2 SVGAGI. CDR3 loop: CASSSLAAGVPEQYF. DNA for the CDR3: TGTGCCAGCAGTTCCTTAGCGGCGGGGGTCCCCGAGCAGTACTTC.

The V call is TRBV5-1, the J call TRBJ2-6; D gene unclear. Per germline, CDR1 SGHRS and CDR2 YFSETQ. This CDR3 has 16 residues. V lost 4 bases and J lost 0, with 11 bases in between. CDR3 sequence: CASSTYTSSGANVLTF. The CDR3 nucleotides read TGCGCCAGCAGCACCTATACGAGCTCTGGGGCCAACGTCCTGACTTTC.

The chain employs TRBV9 and TRBJ2-3, with no clear D. Trimming cost V 3 bases and J 5 bases, with 13 bases left between them. CDR3 length: 14 amino acids. Germline V gene data show CDR1 as SGDLS and CDR2 as YYNGEE. The CDR3 spells CASSADPGEDTQYF. DNA of the CDR3: TGTGCCAGCAGCGCCGACCCCGGTGAAGATACGCAGTATTTT. Combining the CDR3 with reference TRBV9 and TRBJ2-3 gives the whole variable domain DSGVTQTPKHLITATGQRVTLRCSPRSGDLSVYWYQQSLDQGLQFLIQYYNGEERAKGNILERFSAQQFPDLHSELNLSSLELGDSALYFCASSADPGEDTQYFGPGTRLTVL.

The chain couples TRBV6-6 to TRBJ2-5; D uncertain. The CDR3 has 12 amino acids. Trimming shortened V by 2 bases and J by 2 bases, and 3 bases separated the two germline ends. Germline CDR1 is MNHNY and CDR2 is SVGAGI (reference sequence). DNA for the CDR3: TGTGCCAGCAGTTACCAGCAAGAGACCCAGTACTTC. As protein: CASSYQQETQYF.

The chain combines TRBV2 with TRBJ1-1; tentative D call: TRBD1 (5 bases). Trimming removed 5 bases from V and 1 base from J, with 11 bases in between. Germline CDR1 is SNHLY and CDR2 is FYNNEI. The length of the CDR3 is 14 residues. The CDR3 loop reads CASSRDHSNTEAFF. Here the CDR3 DNA reads TGTGCCAGCAGTCGGGACCACTCGAACACTGAAGCTTTCTTT.

The V gene is TRBV7-9, the J gene TRBJ2-3; unclear D gene. The length of the CDR3 is 14 residues. Per germline, CDR1 SEHNR and CDR2 FQNEAQ (reference sequence). Deletions cut 5 bases from V and 2 bases from J, with 11 bases between. CDR3 DNA sequence: TGTGCCAGCAGCCCAGATACAAACACAGATACGCAGTATTTT. It translates to CASSPDTNTDTQYF.

The chain combines TRBV7-8 with TRBJ1-1; no clear D. Germline values: CDR1 SGHVS, CDR2 FQNEAQ. The CDR3 loop spans 14 amino acids. The V and J ends lost 2 bases and 7 bases respectively, with 14 bases between them. In DNA, the CDR3 is TGTGCCAGCAGCTTATCGTGGATATCCGGTGAAGCTTTCTTT. Its protein product is CASSLSWISGEAFF.

This sequence joins TRBV2 and TRBJ1-2; 10 bases are shared with TRBD1. V was clipped by 7 bases and J by 0 bases; unmatched bases: 8. The CDR3 spans 16 residues. CDR1 is SNHLY and CDR2 is FYNNEI in the germline V gene. Written as DNA, the CDR3 is TGTGCCAGCATACCTAGGGGACAGGGGACTAACTATGGCTACACCTTC. Amino acid sequence: CASIPRGQGTNYGYTF.

V usage is TRBV5-1 and J usage is TRBJ1-1, with 8 bases lining up with TRBD1. CDR1 and CDR2 from the germline V gene are SGHRS and YFSETQ. Trimming removed 4 bases from V and 0 bases from J; junction bases left unmatched: 2. The CDR3 is 14 amino acids. In nucleotides, the CDR3 is TGCGCCAGCAGCCGGACAGGGATGAACACTGAAGCTTTCTTT. Translating it yields CASSRTGMNTEAFF.

This sequence joins TRBV10-3 and TRBJ1-2, with 8 nucleotides matching TRBD1. CDR1 and CDR2 (germline): ENHRY, SYGVKD. The CDR3 covers 16 residues. J was trimmed by 4 bases and V by 4 bases; bases with no gene match: 11. CDR3 DNA sequence: TGTGCCATCAGTGGAGGGACAGGACCAACCAGCTATGGCTACACCTTC. Protein product: CAISGGTGPTSYGYTF.

This rearrangement joins TRBV7-9 to TRBJ1-1, with a possible D match to TRBD1 (6 bases). CDR3 length: 14 residues. V lost 2 bases to trimming and J lost 4 bases, with 11 bases between them. Germline V gene lookup returns CDR1 SEHNR and CDR2 FQNEAQ (reference sequence). The CDR3 reads CASSLQGGGTEAFF. DNA for the CDR3: TGTGCCAGCAGCTTACAGGGAGGGGGCACTGAAGCTTTCTTT. Variable domain in full (rest from reference TRBV7-9 and TRBJ1-1): DTGVSQNPRHKITKRGQNVTFRCDPISEHNRLYWYRQTLGQGPEFLTYFQNEAQLEKSRLLSDRFSAERPKGSFSTLEIQRTEQGDSAMYLCASSLQGGGTEAFFGQGTRLTVV.

This sequence joins TRBV29-1 and TRBJ2-7; D unclear. Germline values: CDR1 SQVTM, CDR2 ANQGSEA. Trimming left V 2 bases short and J 0 bases short, with 8 bases between. This CDR3 contains 13 residues. Here the CDR3 reads CSVETSYSYEQYF. CDR3 coding DNA: TGCAGCGTTGAAACAAGCTACTCCTACGAGCAGTACTTC.

The chain carries TRBV30 and TRBJ1-2; 12 positions agree with TRBD1. The CDR3 covers 21 residues. Germline V gene lookup returns CDR1 GTSNPN and CDR2 SVGIG (reference sequence). Unmatched junction bases numbered 18, after V lost 1 base and J lost 0 bases. CDR3 region: CAWSEGWDRGLLGGPNYGYTF. CDR3 nucleotides: TGTGCCTGGAGTGAGGGGTGGGACAGGGGGCTCCTCGGGGGCCCTAACTATGGCTACACCTTC.

The chain has TRBV4-3 and TRBJ1-4, with TRBD1 matching 7 bases. Unmatched junction bases numbered 8, after V lost 3 bases and J lost 7 bases. Germline V gene data show CDR1 as LGHNA and CDR2 as YSLEER. This CDR3 comprises 15 residues. CDR3 DNA: TGCGCCAGCAGCCAGGGCACAGGGGAGGTTGAAAAACTGTTTTTT. Amino acid sequence: CASSQGTGEVEKLFF.

V is TRBV4-2 and J is TRBJ2-5; tentatively, D is TRBD1 or TRBD2 (5 bases each). The CDR3 is made up of 16 amino acids. The V gene's germline CDR1 is LGHNA and CDR2 YNFKEQ. Trimming left V 0 bases short and J 4 bases short, with 15 bases between. The CDR3 nucleotides are TGTGCCAGCAGCCAAGATTACGGGGCCGGGTCAGAGACCCAGTACTTC. Translating it yields CASSQDYGAGSETQYF.

V and J are TRBV6-6 and TRBJ2-7; the D gene is possibly TRBD1 (7 bases). The CDR3 loop spans 16 amino acids. The germline CDR1 and CDR2 sequences are MNHNY and SVGAGI (reference sequence). Trimming took 7 bases from V and 3 from J, leaving 22 bases between them. This CDR3 reads CASKGLGQGGFYEQYF. In nucleotides, the CDR3 is TGTGCCAGCAAGGGGTTAGGGCAGGGGGGATTCTACGAGCAGTACTTC.

The sample holds a few counts of this clone. V usage is TRBV10-3 and J usage is TRBJ1-5; no clear D. This CDR3 is 13 amino acids long. In germline, CDR1 is ENHRY, CDR2 SYGVKD. Trimming shortened V by 10 bases and J by 7 bases, and 17 bases separated the two germline ends. CDR3 DNA sequence: TGTGCCACGGCCGAGTTGGCAGCCCAGCCCCAGCATTTT. Amino acids: CATAELAAQPQHF.

This clone turned up a few times. The chain combines TRBV30 with TRBJ2-5; D is possibly TRBD1 or TRBD2 (5 bases each). Germline V gene lookup returns CDR1 GTSNPN and CDR2 SVGIG (reference sequence). Between the trimmed V and J ends, which lost 2 bases and 5 bases, there was a span of 6 bases. The CDR3 contains 11 residues. The CDR3 loop reads CAWSWGETQYF. In nucleotides, the CDR3 is TGTGCCTGGAGTTGGGGGGAGACCCAGTACTTC.

The chain employs TRBV10-1 and TRBJ1-2; D is ambiguous. Trimming cost V 6 bases and J 2 bases, with 19 bases left between them. The CDR3 has 16 amino acids. CDR1 is WNHNN, CDR2 SYGVQD, per germline (reference sequence). CDR3 sequence reads: CASRGRADSFNYGYTF. The CDR3 DNA follows: TGCGCCAGCAGGGGCCGAGCGGACTCCTTCAACTATGGCTACACCTTC.

V is TRBV29-1 and J is TRBJ2-1; TRBD1 matches 9 bases. The CDR3 extends over 14 amino acids. Germline V gene data show CDR1 as SQVTM and CDR2 as ANQGSEA. The J segment lost 7 bases and the V segment lost 7 bases, leaving 11 bases of the junction unmatched. The DNA for the CDR3 is TGCAGCGGGGACACAGGGGGCCCGGCAAATGAGCAGTTCTTC. Translation gives CSGDTGGPANEQFF.

This rearrangement joins TRBV2 to TRBJ1-5; TRBD1 matches 7 bases. The CDR3 length is 16 residues. V lost 8 bases to trimming and J lost 4 bases; unmatched junction nucleotides: 14. Germline CDR1 SNHLY, CDR2 FYNNEI. The CDR3 DNA reads as TGTGCCAGCGGGAGTACAGGGGAGGGGGGTAATCAGCCCCAGCATTTT. Its protein is CASGSTGEGGNQPQHF.

The V gene is TRBV28, the J gene TRBJ2-7, with D unclear. The CDR3 contains 12 residues. V lost 3 bases to trimming and J lost 9 bases, with 12 bases between them. CDR1 MDHEN and CDR2 SYDVKM come from the germline V gene. CDR3 sequence (DNA): TGTGCCAGCAGTTTGTCGGGCGTCGGGCAGTACTTC. This translates into CASSLSGVGQYF.

This clone was seen a few times. This chain uses TRBV7-9 with TRBJ1-2; 9 bases match TRBD1. CDR1 is SEHNR, CDR2 FQNEAQ, per germline (reference sequence). Trimming took 7 bases from V and 4 from J; bases not matched to a gene: 7. This CDR3 has 14 residues. As DNA, the CDR3 is TGTGCCAGCACCACAGGGGGCGCGGGCTATGGCTACACCTTC. Translated: CASTTGGAGYGYTF.

The CDR3, as DNA: TGTGCCAGCTCCTTCCGGGGGCAGTACACTGAAGCTTTCTTT. Encoded protein: CASSFRGQYTEAFF. V and J are TRBV2 and TRBJ1-1, with D possibly being TRBD1 (6 bases). Germline V gene data show CDR1 as SNHLY and CDR2 as FYNNEI. V lost 8 bases and J 3 bases, leaving 16 bases between the germline ends. The length of the CDR3 is 14 residues.